Below are 2 T cell receptor beta chains sequenced from a single sample in a study of cytomegalovirus exposure and HLA in healthy donors. Primers included in the PCR were 60 Vbeta and 13 Jbeta primers. Only in-frame clones appear in the TCRdb table, and some are missing; sequencing was by immunoSEQ multiplex PCR. The table includes approximately 93,000 clones, around 84% detected once. What was sequenced was PBMCs. The receptors were sampled from a woman in her 40s in good health and CMV-seronegative.

The V gene is TRBV5-1, the J gene TRBJ2-4; weak D call: TRBD1 (5 bases). This CDR3 region has 16 residues. The ends were cut back, 0 bases at V and 3 bases at J, with 13 bases in the middle. Germline lookup yields CDR1 SGHRS and CDR2 YFSETQ. CDR3 in amino acids: CASSLESGIDKNIQYF. The CDR3 nucleotides read TGCGCCAGCAGCTTGGAGTCAGGGATCGACAAAAACATTCAGTACTTC.

This clone was detected a few times. This chain joins TRBV6-1 and TRBJ1-5, with 11 bases aligning to TRBD1. Germline CDR1 is MNHNS and CDR2 is SASEGT. This CDR3 is built from 15 residues. Germline trimming cut 5 bases from V and 5 bases from J; bases unmatched to any gene: 5. CDR3 residues: CASSWTGGVDQPQHF. CDR3 coding DNA: TGTGCCAGCAGTTGGACAGGGGGCGTCGATCAGCCCCAGCATTTT.